The rows below give T cell receptor beta chains drawn from one sample of a study of cytomegalovirus exposure and HLA in healthy donors. Clones were sequenced by immunoSEQ multiplex PCR, and TCRdb holds only the in-frame ones, with some missing. This table has about 91,000 clones, 75% to 90% appearing once. The sequencing sample was made of PBMCs. Every receptor here comes from a man aged 18 to 30 in good health and CMV-seronegative. CDR3s include the opening cysteine and the closing phenylalanine or tryptophan. Fields, in order: V gene, CDR3 length, clone size, J gene, D gene, CDR3 DNA, CDR3 protein. D genes are given only for firm matches. Clone size is stated in some rows and not others, as once, few, many or a class when expanded.

V gene: TRBV29-1; CDR3 length: 14; clone size: once; J gene: TRBJ2-7; D gene: -; CDR3 DNA: TGCAGCGTTGCCCTAGCGTCGTACTCCTACGAGCAGTACTTC; CDR3 protein: CSVALASYSYEQYF
V gene: TRBV4-1; CDR3 length: 16; clone size: few; J gene: TRBJ1-1; D gene: TRBD1; CDR3 DNA: TGCGCCAGCAGGCAAGACGCGGGGACAGTGAACACTGAAGCTTTCTTT; CDR3 protein: CASRQDAGTVNTEAFF
V gene: TRBV5-1; CDR3 length: 14; clone size: -; J gene: TRBJ2-2; D gene: -; CDR3 DNA: TGCGCCAGCCAGCGGGACAGGACAACCGGGGAGCTGTTTTTT; CDR3 protein: CASQRDRTTGELFF
V gene: TRBV6-5; CDR3 length: 15; clone size: -; J gene: TRBJ1-4; D gene: -; CDR3 DNA: TGTGCCAGCAGTGGGGTTGCAGGGGTGGGAGAAAAACTGTTTTTT; CDR3 protein: CASSGVAGVGEKLFF
V gene: TRBV18; CDR3 length: 14; clone size: -; J gene: TRBJ2-3; D gene: -; CDR3 DNA: TGTGCCAGCTCACCACCGGCGGCTACGGATACGCAGTATTTT; CDR3 protein: CASSPPAATDTQYF
V gene: TRBV19; CDR3 length: 14; clone size: -; J gene: TRBJ1-5; D gene: -; CDR3 DNA: TGTGCCAGTAGCGGGCTAATAGGGGATCAGCCCCAGCATTTT; CDR3 protein: CASSGLIGDQPQHF
V gene: TRBV9; CDR3 length: 15; clone size: -; J gene: TRBJ2-6; D gene: -; CDR3 DNA: TGTGCCAGCAGGCAGACTAGCTCTGGGGCCAACGTCCTGACTTTC; CDR3 protein: CASRQTSSGANVLTF
V gene: TRBV7-2; CDR3 length: 15; clone size: -; J gene: TRBJ1-1; D gene: TRBD1; CDR3 DNA: TGTGCCAGCAGCCCGGGGACAGGGTCAACCACTGAAGCTTTCTTT; CDR3 protein: CASSPGTGSTTEAFF
V gene: TRBV14; CDR3 length: 17; clone size: -; J gene: TRBJ1-1; D gene: -; CDR3 DNA: TGTGCCAGCAGCCAAGACAGGGCCCCTTTATGGAACACTGAAGCTTTCTTT; CDR3 protein: CASSQDRAPLWNTEAFF
V gene: TRBV9; CDR3 length: 16; clone size: -; J gene: TRBJ1-2; D gene: -; CDR3 DNA: TGTGCCAGCAGCGTAGATCCGGGTGGGGGGAACTATGGCTACACCTTC; CDR3 protein: CASSVDPGGGNYGYTF
V gene: TRBV5-1; CDR3 length: 13; clone size: -; J gene: TRBJ1-2; D gene: -; CDR3 DNA: TGCGCCAGCAGCTTGGAACTAAACTATGGCTACACCTTC; CDR3 protein: CASSLELNYGYTF
V gene: TRBV5-1; CDR3 length: 18; clone size: -; J gene: TRBJ2-7; D gene: TRBD1; CDR3 DNA: TGCGCCAGCAGCTTGGGGCGGGGACAGGGGGGTTCCTCCTACGAGCAGTACTTC; CDR3 protein: CASSLGRGQGGSSYEQYF
V gene: TRBV6-1; CDR3 length: 17; clone size: -; J gene: TRBJ2-7; D gene: TRBD1; CDR3 DNA: TGTGCCAGCAGTGAAGGCCTGGGACAGGGAGCGTGGTACGAGCAGTACTTC; CDR3 protein: CASSEGLGQGAWYEQYF
V gene: TRBV5-4; CDR3 length: 15; clone size: -; J gene: TRBJ1-4; D gene: -; CDR3 DNA: TGTGCCAGCAGCCAGCGACAGGCCTTGAATGAAAAACTGTTTTTT; CDR3 protein: CASSQRQALNEKLFF
V gene: TRBV27; CDR3 length: 19; clone size: -; J gene: TRBJ2-1; D gene: -; CDR3 DNA: TGTGCCTGGGACGGACAGGGGGGGTTACTAGCGGGAGCATACAATGAGCAGTTCTTC; CDR3 protein: CAWDGQGGLLAGAYNEQFF
V gene: TRBV29-1; CDR3 length: 17; clone size: -; J gene: TRBJ2-3; D gene: TRBD2; CDR3 DNA: TGCAGCGTTGAAGATGTCTCACCGGGAGGCCGGAGAGATACGCAGTATTTT; CDR3 protein: CSVEDVSPGGRRDTQYF
V gene: TRBV7-2; CDR3 length: 18; clone size: -; J gene: TRBJ2-1; D gene: TRBD2; CDR3 DNA: TGTGCCAGCAGCTTAGAGGGGACTAGCGGGAGGTATTACAATGAGCAGTTCTTC; CDR3 protein: CASSLEGTSGRYYNEQFF
V gene: TRBV29-1; CDR3 length: 14; clone size: -; J gene: TRBJ2-1; D gene: TRBD2; CDR3 DNA: TGCAGCGTTGGGGCTAGCGGGAGGGCCCGTGAGCAGTTCTTC; CDR3 protein: CSVGASGRAREQFF
V gene: TRBV7-9; CDR3 length: 13; clone size: -; J gene: TRBJ2-1; D gene: -; CDR3 DNA: TGTGCCAGCAGCTTAGCAGGGGGCAATGAGCAGTTCTTC; CDR3 protein: CASSLAGGNEQFF
V gene: TRBV18; CDR3 length: 15; clone size: -; J gene: TRBJ1-6; D gene: TRBD1; CDR3 DNA: TGTGCCAGCTCACCGGGACAGGGCTTGCGTTCACCCCTCCACTTT; CDR3 protein: CASSPGQGLRSPLHF
V gene: TRBV28; CDR3 length: 13; clone size: -; J gene: TRBJ1-1; D gene: -; CDR3 DNA: TGTGCCAGCAGCCTCGGTATGAACACTGAAGCTTTCTTT; CDR3 protein: CASSLGMNTEAFF
V gene: TRBV4-3; CDR3 length: 18; clone size: -; J gene: TRBJ1-2; D gene: TRBD1; CDR3 DNA: TGCGCCAGCAGCCAAGATCTCCTACGGACAGGGGGCTTGGGTGGCTACACCTTC; CDR3 protein: CASSQDLLRTGGLGGYTF
V gene: TRBV30; CDR3 length: 14; clone size: -; J gene: TRBJ1-1; D gene: TRBD1; CDR3 DNA: TGTGCCTGGAGTGTTACAGGGGGCTATACTGAAGCTTTCTTT; CDR3 protein: CAWSVTGGYTEAFF
V gene: TRBV5-5; CDR3 length: 13; clone size: -; J gene: TRBJ1-4; D gene: -; CDR3 DNA: TGTGCCAGCTTTGAGAGGTCAAAAGAAAAACTGTTTTTT; CDR3 protein: CASFERSKEKLFF
V gene: TRBV30; CDR3 length: 20; clone size: -; J gene: TRBJ2-2; D gene: TRBD2; CDR3 DNA: TGTGCCTGGACCCGCGATAGGAGACTAGCGGGAGACAAGAACACCGGGGAGCTGTTTTTT; CDR3 protein: CAWTRDRRLAGDKNTGELFF
V gene: TRBV4-1; CDR3 length: 15; clone size: once; J gene: TRBJ1-1; D gene: -; CDR3 DNA: TGCGCCAGCAGCCCGACGACAGGTCGAAGCACTGAAGCTTTCTTT; CDR3 protein: CASSPTTGRSTEAFF
V gene: TRBV4-3; CDR3 length: 16; clone size: -; J gene: TRBJ1-3; D gene: -; CDR3 DNA: TGCGCCAGCAGCCAAGGAGGGGGTGTCTCTGGAAACACCATATATTTT; CDR3 protein: CASSQGGGVSGNTIYF
V gene: TRBV18; CDR3 length: 19; clone size: -; J gene: TRBJ2-5; D gene: TRBD2; CDR3 DNA: TGTGCCAGCTCACACTTGCCTAGCGGGATGAGGCCGACTAAAGAGACCCAGTACTTC; CDR3 protein: CASSHLPSGMRPTKETQYF
V gene: TRBV30; CDR3 length: 14; clone size: -; J gene: TRBJ2-1; D gene: -; CDR3 DNA: TGTGCCTGGAGTGTACGTCGCTATCCTACTGAGCAGTTCTTC; CDR3 protein: CAWSVRRYPTEQFF
V gene: TRBV28; CDR3 length: 15; clone size: once; J gene: TRBJ2-7; D gene: TRBD1; CDR3 DNA: TGTGCCAGCAGTGGGGCGGGGACAGGAACCTACGAGCAGTACTTC; CDR3 protein: CASSGAGTGTYEQYF
V gene: TRBV28; CDR3 length: 14; clone size: -; J gene: TRBJ1-2; D gene: -; CDR3 DNA: TGTGCCAGCAGTTTGGTGGGGCAGGGTTTAGGCTACACCTTC; CDR3 protein: CASSLVGQGLGYTF
V gene: TRBV4-1; CDR3 length: 16; clone size: -; J gene: TRBJ2-1; D gene: -; CDR3 DNA: TGCGCCAGCAGCTTCCGACAGGAGCACCTTTACAATGAGCAGTTCTTC; CDR3 protein: CASSFRQEHLYNEQFF
V gene: TRBV19; CDR3 length: 16; clone size: -; J gene: TRBJ1-1; D gene: TRBD1; CDR3 DNA: TGTGCCAGTAGAGGTAGGACAGGGACTTCGGGTACTGAAGCTTTCTTT; CDR3 protein: CASRGRTGTSGTEAFF